This T cell receptor beta chain was documented in a study of regulatory T cells in long-lasting Graves disease. Study background: Recently diagnosed Graves' patients had received antithyroid drugs for under 3 months.

There are 14 residues in the CDR3. Germline loops: CDR1 SEHNR, CDR2 FQNEAQ (reference sequence). V lost 11 bases and J lost 8, with 25 bases in between. As concerns this clonotype: This sequence is one base from a far larger clone and is likely a read error.

The time point here: newly diagnosed GD, antithyroid drugs for less than 3 months. From PBMCs, RNA was extracted and then used to make the TCR library. Through Arm-PCR of CDR3 regions and iRepertoire HTBI primers, TCR beta libraries were built. MiXCR, applied by TCRdb to the multiplex PCR reads, yields one record per CDR3 protein. The table records a few hundred thousand distinct CDR3 sequences, 20% to 25% of them present only once. The sample was peripheral blood mononuclear cells (PBMCs), taken at new diagnosis, from a patient treated with antithyroid drugs. The sequence was collected from a female donor with Graves disease. The chain recombines TRBV7-9 with TRBJ2-7, with D maybe TRBD2 (6 bases). CDR3 in amino acids: CAGTLGRDLSKQYF. The CDR3 DNA is TGTGCCGGCACCCTCGGGCGGGATCTTTCGAAGCAGTACTTC. Complete variable domain (other parts from reference TRBV7-9 and TRBJ2-7): DTGVSQNPRHKITKRGQNVTFRCDPISEHNRLYWYRQTLGQGPEFLTYFQNEAQLEKSRLLSDRFSAERPKGSFSTLEIQRTEQGDSAMYLCAGTLGRDLSKQYFGPGTRLTVT.